Listed here is a single TCR beta chain. Its antigen is undetermined. The sample originates from a study of T cell responses to AZD1222 COVID-19 vaccine. The CDR3 is 14 amino acids. With 2 bases removed from V and 2 bases from J, the gap between germline ends came to 10 bases. Germline CDR1 and CDR2: SGDLS and YYNGEE. Study results and limitations: Every sample of the repertoires postdated the peak T cell response. Close to half of spike-specific TCRs reportedly recognize unmutated variant regions. Baseline antibody screening turned up just a handful of seropositive AZD1222 recipients. Donors were mostly white British, more females; clonal diversity possibly underestimated.

The method was immunoSEQ multiplex PCR; TCRdb's version includes in-frame clones alone and lacks a portion of them. The sample consists of roughly 160,000 clones, 90% to 95% of them appearing once. Sequenced here: peripheral blood, sampled on day 0 of AZD1222 vaccination. The receptor was derived from an adult in good health. V and J are TRBV9 and TRBJ1-2; perhaps TRBD1 as D (6 bases). For the CDR3, the DNA is TGTGCCAGCAGCGTCCCGGGGGCCAACTATGGCTACACCTTC. This encodes CASSVPGANYGYTF.